The 23 T cell receptor beta chains reported below all come from one sample, sequenced in a study of shared clonotypes between healthy human individuals. The data were produced by immunoSEQ multiplex PCR, yet TCRdb's version contains in-frame clones alone and is incomplete. The sample carries some 200,000 clones, 65% to 70% recorded once. Sequencing used memory CD4+ T cells sorted from blood. Subset reported: CD45RA-negative fraction. Receptors originate from a man aged 25-45 years in good health.

This clone has ten or more counts. The chain links TRBV2 to TRBJ2-7; the D gene is possibly TRBD2 (6 bases). From germline, CDR1 is SNHLY and CDR2 FYNNEI. With 6 bases removed from V and 6 bases from J, the gap between germline ends came to 21 bases. The CDR3 contains 15 residues. The CDR3 region is CASSVTRDSTPEQYF. The DNA for the CDR3 is TGTGCCAGCAGCGTAACCCGGGACTCGACTCCCGAGCAGTACTTC.

V and J are TRBV7-6 and TRBJ2-7, with D hard to call. The CDR3 consists of 15 residues. With 0 bases removed from V and 2 bases from J, the gap between germline ends came to 11 bases. CDR1 is SGHVS, CDR2 FNYEAQ, per germline. As DNA, the CDR3 is TGTGCCAGCAGCTTAGCCCCGTCCCCGGCCTACGAGCAGTACTTC. As protein: CASSLAPSPAYEQYF.

The J gene is TRBJ1-4, the V gene TRBV10-1; TRBD1 is a possible D gene (5 bases). Trimming stripped 3 bases from V and 7 bases from J, with 12 bases between. CDR3 size: 14 residues. The germline V gene has CDR1 WNHNN and CDR2 SYGVQD (reference sequence). The CDR3 loop reads CASSDHDRSEKLFF. The CDR3 region has the DNA TGCGCCAGCAGTGACCATGACAGAAGTGAAAAACTGTTTTTT.

This chain connects TRBV11-2 to TRBJ2-7; 8 bases agree with TRBD1. The CDR3 has 16 amino acids. Germline CDR1 and CDR2: SGHAT and FQNNGV. J gave up 8 bases and V 5 bases, and 17 bases lay outside the gene matches. The CDR3: CASSVLGGGQGKQQYF. The CDR3 nucleotides read TGTGCCAGCAGCGTTCTTGGGGGCGGACAGGGAAAGCAGCAGTACTTC.

The chain has TRBV5-8 and TRBJ2-1, with 7 positions matching TRBD1. The germline gives CDR1 SGHTS, CDR2 YDEGEE. The ends lost 0 bases at V and 1 base at J; junction bases unmatched: 13. This CDR3 is built from 19 residues. CDR3 nucleotides: TGTGCCAGCAGCTTGGGTATCTCGACAGGGATACTGTCCTACAATGAGCAGTTCTTC. Protein: CASSLGISTGILSYNEQFF. Supplemented by reference TRBV5-8 and TRBJ2-1, the full variable domain reads EAGVTQSPTHLIKTRGQQATLRCSPISGHTSVYWYQQALGLGLQFLLWYDEGEERNRGNFPPRFSGRQFPNYSSELNVNALELEDSALYLCASSLGISTGILSYNEQFFGPGTRLTVL.

This rearrangement joins TRBV27 to TRBJ2-4; D is undetermined. The length of the CDR3 is 17 residues. With 0 bases removed from V and 1 base from J, the gap between germline ends came to 13 bases. Per germline, CDR1 MNHEY and CDR2 SMNVEV (reference sequence). DNA for the CDR3: TGTGCCAGCAGTTTATCCTTACCTCTCTCCGCCAAAAACATTCAGTACTTC. This gives the protein CASSLSLPLSAKNIQYF.

The chain carries TRBV29-1 and TRBJ2-1; D tentatively reads TRBD1 or TRBD2 (6 bases each). The germline CDR1 and CDR2 sequences are SQVTM and ANQGSEA. The CDR3 runs 17 residues. Trimming took 5 bases from V and 4 from J, leaving 24 bases between them. CDR3 bases: TGCAGCGTTTGGGCGGGACGCCCAGGGGATTATTACAATGAGCAGTTCTTC. Its translation is CSVWAGRPGDYYNEQFF.

This clone was seen more than once but under ten times. The chain recombines TRBV15 with TRBJ2-1, with 11 positions matching TRBD1. The junction had 15 bases not matched to a gene; V was cut back by 5 bases and J by 9 bases. CDR1 and CDR2 from the germline V gene are LNHNV and YYDKDF (reference sequence). This CDR3 contains 17 residues. The CDR3 bases are TGTGCCACCAGCGTACCCGGGACAGGGGGTTTGGGAGGTGAGCAGTTCTTC. Translated, it gives CATSVPGTGGLGGEQFF.

This clone was detected a few times. The V call is TRBV28, the J call TRBJ2-7; 7 nucleotides agree with TRBD1. The CDR3 has 16 amino acids. The V gene's germline CDR1 is MDHEN and CDR2 SYDVKM. V shed 3 bases, J shed 2 bases, and the junction held 10 bases outside the gene matches. CDR3 sequence reads: CASSFHLGQLTYEQYF. DNA of the CDR3: TGTGCCAGCAGTTTTCATCTGGGACAGCTAACCTACGAGCAGTACTTC. Supplemented by reference TRBV28 and TRBJ2-7, the full variable domain reads DVKVTQSSRYLVKRTGEKVFLECVQDMDHENMFWYRQDPGLGLRLIYFSYDVKMKEKGDIPEGYSVSREKKERFSLILESASTNQTSMYLCASSFHLGQLTYEQYFGPGTRLTVT.

V is TRBV5-6 and J is TRBJ1-4, with 9 nucleotides matching TRBD1. V shed 0 bases and J 7 bases; nucleotides not matched to a gene: 1. CDR1 is SGHDT, CDR2 YYEEEE, per germline. This CDR3 comprises 14 residues. CDR3 sequence (DNA): TGTGCCAGCAGCTTGGGGACAGGGGTTGAAAAACTGTTTTTT. Translating gives CASSLGTGVEKLFF.

J is TRBJ2-7 and V is TRBV9, with 9 nucleotides matching TRBD2. There are 16 residues in the CDR3. Germline V gene data show CDR1 as SGDLS and CDR2 as YYNGEE. Unmatched junction bases numbered 14, after V lost 3 bases and J lost 7 bases. CDR3 sequence: CASSESPIAGVSEQYF. CDR3 sequence (DNA): TGTGCCAGCAGCGAGTCCCCAATAGCGGGAGTGTCTGAGCAGTACTTC.

The gene calls are TRBV1 and TRBJ2-7. TRBV1 is noted as a pseudogene. The CDR3 is made up of 13 amino acids. This CDR3 reads CTSSEGGCEEQYF. The CDR3 region has the DNA TGCACCAGCAGCGAGGGGGGTTGCGAAGAGCAGTACTTC.

This clone was counted a few times. V is TRBV27 and J is TRBJ2-1; TRBD2 matches 10 bases. V gave up 6 bases and J gave up 8 bases; unmatched junction bases: 10. This CDR3 has 15 residues. Germline V gives CDR1 MNHEY, CDR2 SMNVEV (reference sequence). CDR3: CASRGVAGGKDEQFF. CDR3 in DNA: TGTGCCAGCAGGGGGGTAGCGGGAGGTAAGGATGAGCAGTTCTTC.

The count of this clone is one. This chain uses TRBV21-1 with TRBJ2-7; the table calls TRBD1, which could not be checked here. TRBV21-1 counts as a pseudogene. This CDR3 has 17 residues. The CDR3 here is CASSTQEFRDSASEQYF. CDR3 DNA: TGTGCCAGCAGCACTCAGGAGTTCCGGGACAGTGCCTCCGAGCAGTACTTC.

V is TRBV27 and J is TRBJ1-2; weak D call: TRBD1 (5 bases). The CDR3 covers 14 residues. Trimming shortened V by 4 bases and J by 4 bases, and 13 bases separated the two germline ends. Germline loops: CDR1 MNHEY, CDR2 SMNVEV (reference sequence). The CDR3 DNA follows: TGTGCCAGCAGTTCGAGCGGGGGTGTCTATGGCTACACCTTC. It codes for CASSSSGGVYGYTF.

The rearrangement links TRBV7-9 to TRBJ2-1, with D maybe TRBD1 (6 bases). CDR3 length: 13 residues. Trimming cost V 7 bases and J 13 bases, with 20 bases left between them. Germline V CDR1 and CDR2: SEHNR, FQNEAQ (reference sequence). This CDR3 is CASTPDDRLPQFF. Written as DNA, the CDR3 is TGTGCCAGCACCCCTGACGACAGGCTCCCTCAGTTCTTC.

The V gene is TRBV29-1, the J gene TRBJ1-1, with a tentative D call TRBD1 (6 bases). V was cut by 7 bases and J by 5 bases, with 14 bases left in between. The CDR3 extends over 12 amino acids. From germline, CDR1 is SQVTM and CDR2 ANQGSEA. DNA for the CDR3: TGCAGCGGTTACCAAGGGGGGACTGAAGCTTTCTTT. Its protein product is CSGYQGGTEAFF.

The genes are TRBV6-1 and TRBJ2-7; no firm D call. V was clipped by 3 bases and J by 3 bases, with 12 bases between them. The CDR3 consists of 14 residues. Germline lookup yields CDR1 MNHNS and CDR2 SASEGT. The CDR3 DNA is TGTGCCAGCAGTGACGCTACCCGAAACTACGAGCAGTACTTC. Translated: CASSDATRNYEQYF.

The rearrangement links TRBV11-3 to TRBJ2-5; D gene ambiguous. Trimming took off 5 bases at V and 5 bases at J, with 18 bases between the two ends. CDR1 and CDR2 from the germline V gene are SGHNT and YENEEA. The CDR3 spans 15 residues. The CDR3 region is CASSPRLTRRETQYF. The CDR3 bases are TGTGCCAGCAGCCCGAGACTCACCCGTAGGGAGACCCAGTACTTC.

V usage is TRBV11-2 and J usage is TRBJ1-4; D is possibly TRBD1 (5 bases). This CDR3 comprises 14 residues. The germline V and J ends were trimmed by 2 bases and 8 bases, with 12 bases remaining between them. CDR1 and CDR2 from the germline V gene are SGHAT and FQNNGV. The CDR3 nucleotides are TGTGCCAGCAGCTTAATCACAGGAAGCGAAAAACTGTTTTTT. Amino acid sequence: CASSLITGSEKLFF. The complete variable domain, with remaining parts taken from reference TRBV11-2 and TRBJ1-4, reads EAGVAQSPRYKIIEKRQSVAFWCNPISGHATLYWYQQILGQGPKLLIQFQNNGVVDDSQLPKDRFSAERLKGVDSTLKIQPAKLEDSAVYLCASSLITGSEKLFFGSGTQLSVL.

The chain recombines TRBV19 with TRBJ2-1, with TRBD2 matching over 11 bases. Germline CDR1 is LNHDA and CDR2 is SQIVND (reference sequence). V gave up 6 bases and J gave up 5 bases; unmatched junction bases: 0. There are 13 residues in the CDR3. In nucleotides, the CDR3 is TGTGCCAGTAGACTAGCGGGAGACAATGAGCAGTTCTTC. Its protein is CASRLAGDNEQFF.

In its sample, this clone was seen once. The genes are TRBV28 and TRBJ1-5; 7 bases are shared with TRBD1. The germline V gene has CDR1 MDHEN and CDR2 SYDVKM. CDR3 length equals 17 residues. V lost 3 bases and J lost 0; bases outside the gene matches: 8. The CDR3 loop reads CASSFRAQGNSNQPQHF. CDR3 coding DNA: TGTGCCAGCAGTTTCAGGGCACAGGGGAATAGCAATCAGCCCCAGCATTTT.

The chain links TRBV6-4 to TRBJ2-3, with D uncertain. The CDR3 loop spans 14 amino acids. Per germline, CDR1 MRHNA and CDR2 SNTAGT. Trimming took 6 bases from V and 2 from J, leaving 12 bases between them. The CDR3 DNA reads TGTGCCAGCAGCGCTACACGGACCACAGATACGCAGTATTTT. It translates to CASSATRTTDTQYF.